The 2 T cell receptor beta chains reported below all come from one sample, sequenced in a study of blood T cell repertoires in COVID-19. The method was immunoSEQ multiplex PCR; TCRdb's version includes in-frame clones alone and lacks a portion of them. The sample has about 68,000 clones; roughly 88% are singletons. What was sequenced was peripheral blood. The receptors shown here come from a man in his fifties with COVID-19, enrolled during active disease.

The chain is built from TRBV18 and TRBJ1-5; D is unresolved. This CDR3 contains 15 residues. Germline V lookup: CDR1 KGHSH, CDR2 LQKENI. With 4 bases removed from V and 4 bases from J, the gap between germline ends came to 14 bases. CDR3: CASSLGIMANQPQHF. As DNA, the CDR3 is TGTGCCAGCTCACTCGGGATAATGGCAAATCAGCCCCAGCATTTT. Full variable domain (missing parts from reference TRBV18 and TRBJ1-5): NAGVMQNPRHLVRRRGQEARLRCSPMKGHSHVYWYRQLPEEGLKFMVYLQKENIIDESGMPKERFSAEFPKEGPSILRIQQVVRGDSAAYFCASSLGIMANQPQHFGDGTRLSIL.

The chain is built from TRBV19 and TRBJ2-1; 7 bases match TRBD1. Germline CDR1 LNHDA, CDR2 SQIVND (reference sequence). The CDR3 consists of 13 residues. The V and J ends lost 9 bases and 9 bases, in that order; junction bases with no gene match: 11. CDR3 bases: TGTGCCAGGCGACAGGGACATTCCATTGAGCAGTTCTTC. Protein sequence: CARRQGHSIEQFF.